Listed below are T cell receptor beta chains from one sample, sequenced in a study of T cell repertoires in cytomegalovirus infection. Each CDR3 protein gets one entry after TCRdb re-called the reads with MiXCR. Of about 920,000 distinct CDR3 sequences in the sample, 30% to 40% were seen once. Antigen specificity for these receptors is unknown. Sequenced here: cultured CD8+ T cells from PBMCs, sampled from culture after CMV antigen stimulation. The source of these receptors is a human donor in good health (CMV status not recorded). Some clones in this sample may be carry-over from other donors' samples. The CDR3 runs from the conserved cysteine through the conserved F or W. A D gene is named only where the DNA matches it firmly. Size is omitted from some rows. Given values are once, few, many or a class for expanded clones.

d_gene	v_gene	j_gene	abundance	CDR3nt	CDR3aa
TRBD2	TRBV27	TRBJ2-5	-	TGTGCCAGCAGGGCCGCGGGGGGGCGAGAGACCCAGTACTTC	CASRAAGGRETQYF
-	TRBV12-3/TRBV12-4	TRBJ2-2	few	TGTGCCAGCAGTTCCCCCGGGGGCCAGGGCACCGGGGAGCTGTTTTTT	CASSSPGGQGTGELFF
-	TRBV7-2	TRBJ1-5	many	TGTGCCAGCAGCTTAGAACTGGGGAGTAGCAATCAGCCCCAGCATTTT	CASSLELGSSNQPQHF
-	TRBV7-9	TRBJ1-3	few	TGTGCCAGCACATTAGAGGCAGGGGAAGACACCATATATTTT	CASTLEAGEDTIYF
TRBD2	TRBV9	TRBJ2-3	-	TGTGCCAGCAGCGTAGCGAGGACTAGCGGGGAAAGCACAGATACGCAGTATTTT	CASSVARTSGESTDTQYF
TRBD2	TRBV20-1	TRBJ2-3	-	TGCAGTGCGGCTCGACTAGCGGGGGGGGTCACAGATACGCAGTATTTT	CSAARLAGGVTDTQYF
-	TRBV6-5	TRBJ1-1	-	TGTGCCAGCAGTTACTTCCGGACAATTCGTGGTGAAGCTTTCTTT	CASSYFRTIRGEAFF
-	TRBV25-1	TRBJ1-1	-	TGTGCCAGCAGTGAAGGGCTAATGACAGAAGCTTTCTTT	CASSEGLMTEAFF
TRBD1	TRBV10-3	TRBJ1-4	many	TGTGCCATCAGTGAGTCAGGGGGCCAACGGCCTGAAAAACTGTTTTTT	CAISESGGQRPEKLFF
-	TRBV11-2	TRBJ1-2	-	TGTGCCAGCAGCTTAGTTGGCAGGGGAGGTGGCTACACCTTC	CASSLVGRGGGYTF
-	TRBV12-3/TRBV12-4	TRBJ2-7	-	TGTGCCAGCAAAGGACAGTCCTACGAGCAGTACTTC	CASKGQSYEQYF
-	TRBV7-9	TRBJ1-3	few	TGTGCCAGCAGCCCGAAGTGGTCCCTCTCTGGAAACACCATATATTTT	CASSPKWSLSGNTIYF
-	TRBV7-8	TRBJ2-1	-	TGTGCCAGCAGCAGCAAGGAACAGGGAGACAATGAGCAGTTCTTC	CASSSKEQGDNEQFF
-	TRBV6-6	TRBJ2-6	few	TGTGCCAGCAAAGGGAACGGGGCCAACGTCCTGACTTTC	CASKGNGANVLTF
-	TRBV7-6	TRBJ2-1	-	TGTGCCAGCAGCCGACCCCAGTCGGGACCCCTCAATGATCAGTTCTTC	CASSRPQSGPLNDQFF
-	TRBV4-1	TRBJ1-5	-	TGCGCCAGCAGCCAATATGGGCCCTTAAATCAGCCCCAGCATTTT	CASSQYGPLNQPQHF
-	TRBV7-6	TRBJ2-7	-	TGTGCCAGCGACCCGGAGCGGGTAGAGTCCTACGAGCAGTACTTC	CASDPERVESYEQYF
TRBD1	TRBV7-6	TRBJ1-2	-	TGTGCCAGCAGCGTCGGGACAGGGGTAGAGTACACCTTC	CASSVGTGVEYTF
-	TRBV15	TRBJ2-4	-	TGTGCCACCAGCAGAGATGGGGTCTCCGGGGACATTCAGTACTTC	CATSRDGVSGDIQYF
-	TRBV27	TRBJ1-5	-	TGTGCCAGCGCTCCAAGCTCAGGGATGAATCAGCCCCAGCATTTT	CASAPSSGMNQPQHF
TRBD1	TRBV14	TRBJ2-1	-	TGTGCCAGCAGCCATTGGGACAGGGGCAATGAGCAGTTCTTC	CASSHWDRGNEQFF
-	TRBV12-3/TRBV12-4	TRBJ2-3	few	TGTGCCAGCAGTTTCTCTCGGGGGCACACAGATACGCAGTATTTT	CASSFSRGHTDTQYF